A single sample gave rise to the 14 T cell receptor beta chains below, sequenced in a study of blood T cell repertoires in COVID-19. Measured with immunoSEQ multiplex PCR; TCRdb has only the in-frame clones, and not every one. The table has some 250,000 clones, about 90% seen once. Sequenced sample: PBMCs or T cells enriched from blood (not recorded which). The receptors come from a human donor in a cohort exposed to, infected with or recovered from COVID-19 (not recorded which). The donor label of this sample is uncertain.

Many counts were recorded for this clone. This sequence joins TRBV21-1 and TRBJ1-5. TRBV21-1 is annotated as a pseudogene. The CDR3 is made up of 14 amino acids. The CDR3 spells CASPQRHSNQPQHF. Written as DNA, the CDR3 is TGTGCCAGCCCCCAGAGGCATAGCAATCAGCCCCAGCATTTT.

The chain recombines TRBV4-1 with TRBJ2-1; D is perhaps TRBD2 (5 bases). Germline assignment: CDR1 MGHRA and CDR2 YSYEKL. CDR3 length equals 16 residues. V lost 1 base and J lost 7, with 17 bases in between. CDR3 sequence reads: CASSQGRRLLTNEQFF. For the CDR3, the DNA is TGCGCCAGCAGCCAAGGGAGGAGACTACTCACGAATGAGCAGTTCTTC.

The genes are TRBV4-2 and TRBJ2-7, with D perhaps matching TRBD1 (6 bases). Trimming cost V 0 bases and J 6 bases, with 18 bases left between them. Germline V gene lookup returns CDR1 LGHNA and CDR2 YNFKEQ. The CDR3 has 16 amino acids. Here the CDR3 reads CASSQDITGTGSEQYF. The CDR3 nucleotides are TGTGCCAGCAGCCAAGACATAACAGGGACGGGATCCGAGCAGTACTTC.

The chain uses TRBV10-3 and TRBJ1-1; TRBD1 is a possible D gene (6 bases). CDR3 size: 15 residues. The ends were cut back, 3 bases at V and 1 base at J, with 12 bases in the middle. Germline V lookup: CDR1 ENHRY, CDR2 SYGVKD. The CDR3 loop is CAISDPTGRNTEAFF. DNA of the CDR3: TGTGCCATCAGTGACCCGACAGGCCGGAACACTGAAGCTTTCTTT.

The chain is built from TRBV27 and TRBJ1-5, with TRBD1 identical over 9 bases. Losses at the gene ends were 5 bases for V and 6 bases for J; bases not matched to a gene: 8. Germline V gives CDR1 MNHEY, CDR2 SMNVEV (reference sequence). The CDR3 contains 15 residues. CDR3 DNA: TGTGCCAGCAGTCCGGGACAGGGAGGGACTCAGCCCCAGCATTTT. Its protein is CASSPGQGGTQPQHF.

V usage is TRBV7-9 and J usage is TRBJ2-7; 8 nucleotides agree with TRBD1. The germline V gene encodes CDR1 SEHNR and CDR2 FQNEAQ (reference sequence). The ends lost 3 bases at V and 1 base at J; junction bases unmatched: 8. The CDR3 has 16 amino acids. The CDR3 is CASSLQGAGGSYEQYF. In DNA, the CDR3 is TGTGCCAGCAGCTTGCAGGGGGCGGGTGGATCCTACGAGCAGTACTTC.

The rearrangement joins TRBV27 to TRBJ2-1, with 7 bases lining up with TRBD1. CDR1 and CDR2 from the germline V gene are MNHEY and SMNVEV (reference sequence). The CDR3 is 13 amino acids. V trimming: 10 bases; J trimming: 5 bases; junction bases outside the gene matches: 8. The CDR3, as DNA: TGTGCCATCATTCGACAGGGACACAATGAGCAGTTCTTC. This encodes CAIIRQGHNEQFF.

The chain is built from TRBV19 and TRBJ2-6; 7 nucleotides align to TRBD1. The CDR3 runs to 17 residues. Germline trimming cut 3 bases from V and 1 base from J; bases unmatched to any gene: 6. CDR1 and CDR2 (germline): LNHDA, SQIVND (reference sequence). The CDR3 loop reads CASSIDRASSGANVLTF. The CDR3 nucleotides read TGTGCCAGTAGTATTGACAGGGCGTCTTCTGGGGCCAACGTCCTGACTTTC.

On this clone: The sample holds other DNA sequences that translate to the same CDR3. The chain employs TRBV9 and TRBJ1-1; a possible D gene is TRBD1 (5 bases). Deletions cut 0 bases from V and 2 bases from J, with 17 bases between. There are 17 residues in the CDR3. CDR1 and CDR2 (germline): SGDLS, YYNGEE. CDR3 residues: CASSVGGGNRLNTEAFF. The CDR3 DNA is TGTGCCAGCAGCGTAGGGGGTGGGAACAGGCTAAACACTGAAGCTTTCTTT.

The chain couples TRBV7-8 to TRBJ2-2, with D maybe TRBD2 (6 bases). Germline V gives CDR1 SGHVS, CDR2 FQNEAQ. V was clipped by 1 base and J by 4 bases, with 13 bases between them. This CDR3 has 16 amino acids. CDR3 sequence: CASSLVGGKVTGELFF. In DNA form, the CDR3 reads TGTGCCAGCAGCTTAGTAGGAGGGAAGGTCACCGGGGAGCTGTTTTTT.

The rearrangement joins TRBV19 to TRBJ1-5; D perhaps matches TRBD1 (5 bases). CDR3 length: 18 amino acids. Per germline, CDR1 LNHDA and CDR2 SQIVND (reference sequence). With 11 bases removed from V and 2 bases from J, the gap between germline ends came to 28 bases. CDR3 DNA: TGTGCCTCAAAGACCTACGTTGGGGGATCGGGGGGCAATCAGCCCCAGCATTTT. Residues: CASKTYVGGSGGNQPQHF.

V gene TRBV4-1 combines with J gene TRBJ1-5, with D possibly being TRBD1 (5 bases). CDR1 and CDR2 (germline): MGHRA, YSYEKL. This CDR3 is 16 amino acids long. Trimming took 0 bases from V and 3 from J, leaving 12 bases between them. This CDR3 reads CASSQDWGTFNQPQHF. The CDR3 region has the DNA TGCGCCAGCAGCCAAGATTGGGGCACATTCAATCAGCCCCAGCATTTT.

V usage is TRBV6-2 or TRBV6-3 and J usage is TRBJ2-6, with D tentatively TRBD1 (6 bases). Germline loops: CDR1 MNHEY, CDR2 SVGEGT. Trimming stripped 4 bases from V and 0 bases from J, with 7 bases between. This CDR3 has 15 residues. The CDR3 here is CASSLDSSGANVLTF. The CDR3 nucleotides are TGTGCCAGCAGTTTGGACAGCTCTGGGGCCAACGTCCTGACTTTC.

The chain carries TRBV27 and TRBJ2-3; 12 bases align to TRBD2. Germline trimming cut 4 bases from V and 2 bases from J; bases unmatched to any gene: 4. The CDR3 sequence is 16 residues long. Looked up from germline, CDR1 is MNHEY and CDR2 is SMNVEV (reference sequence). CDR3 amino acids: CASSYRTSGATDTQYF. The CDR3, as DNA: TGTGCCAGCAGTTACAGGACTAGCGGGGCCACAGATACGCAGTATTTT.